Below, one T cell receptor (beta chain) is given with its context. The antigen it binds to is not known. It has no much larger one-base neighbor in the sample; base qualities were not kept. This sample is drawn from a study of TIL therapy for anti-PD-1-resistant metastatic lung cancer (dated by TCRdb to the early 2020s). Broadly, across the study: Tumors were harvested before any PD-1/PD-L1 blockade; patients then received nivolumab, and those progressing received lymphodepletion, expanded TIL infusion and IL-2. Most of the cohort had lung adenocarcinoma, a handful of tumors were EGFR-mutant and two were ALK-rearranged, and half of the patients were current or former smokers. Among the enrolled patients, the median age was around 56 years (range roughly 35-75), and the median tumor PD-L1 proportion score was roughly 6.4%. Across the cohort, whole-exome sequencing showed a median non-synonymous tumor mutation burden of approximately 1.5 mutations per megabase. Clonotypes were tracked across tumor, expanded TIL product and serial blood samples by T cell receptor beta sequencing of tumor and peripheral blood.

General conclusions and limits of the study: The study protocol defined all tumor marker inferences as exploratory. The cohort was highly selected, with more treatment-naive, never-smoker and oncogene-addicted patients than typical, limiting generalizability. The baseline peripheral repertoire was partially replaced by infused TIL clonotypes, which then decayed over months, and persistence showed no apparent association with response.

The immunoSEQ v3 hsTCRB kit was used to amplify TCR beta CDR3 regions from genomic DNA through bias-controlled multiplex PCR. TCR libraries were sequenced on an Illumina NextSeq 500 to 1.5 million to 2 million read pairs for survey level or about 4.5-6.5 million for deep level. As for the original processing: V, D and J genes were assigned, non-productive sequences were removed, and clonality was reported by immunoSEQ Analyzer software. Repertoires were compared using productive Simpson clonality and Morisita overlap index of productive TRB rearrangements between infused TIL and blood. The absolute count of a clonotype in blood was estimated by multiplying the lymphocyte count by the CD3+ fraction and by the productive frequency of the clone. Entries here come from immuneACCESS through TCRdb and include only in-frame sequences with V and J called. Some clones fail to appear in such tables; in the studies checked, an unresolved V gene covers under half of the shortfall, and the cause of the remainder is unknown. Clonal size and the V and J genes are those of that table, whereas D and trimming came from the DNA. The sample table lists tens of thousands of clones, around 80% of them with a count of one. Of the sample, less than 15% falls within the top ten clones.

The sample's time point label, in plain terms: pre-treatment sample, taken before nivolumab and TIL therapy. Adults with stage 4 NSCLC were enrolled from late 2017 to early 2020 in a dual-center phase I trial. Samples came from a single-arm, open-label phase I trial of tumor-infiltrating lymphocyte therapy with nivolumab in advanced non-small cell lung cancer. Mononuclear cells from blood collected in EDTA tubes were isolated on a Ficoll gradient and snap-frozen as pellets, and DNA was then extracted using a Qiagen mini-prep kit. The germline V gene specifies KGHSH as CDR1 and LQKENI as CDR2. The V end loses 6 bases and the J end loses 6 bases, and a stretch of 21 bases separates them. From the cysteine up to the phenylalanine, the CDR3 has a length of 15 residues. The sequence is cut down to CDR3 DNA, 45 bases in frame from base 1.

The sample in question was blood, obtained at baseline. The rearrangement joined TRBV18 to TRBJ2-7; the D gene could be either TRBD1 or TRBD2, each agreeing at 5 bases. This sequence was found in a man aged 65-85 years with non-small cell lung cancer. In nucleotide form, the sequence is TGTGCCAGCTCTCCGGGTCTCCCTGGGGGTGCCGAGCAGTACTTC. Its protein is CASSPGLPGGAEQYF.